This TCR beta chain comes out of a study of blood T cells in healthy people across ages. The sample, around 9.9 milliliters of peripheral blood, was drawn from each donor. Germline V lookup: CDR1 SGHRS, CDR2 YFSETQ. CDR3 length: 16 amino acids. The V segment lost 1 base and the J segment 2 bases; nucleotides outside the gene matches: 8. A J-beta primer mix and a sample-barcoded 5' primer were used in a second PCR of roughly 6 to 11 cycles. TCRdb processed the 5' RACE reads anew with MiXCR; each CDR3 protein has one entry. In the table there are approximately 2,000,000 distinct CDR3 sequences, around 42% of which are singletons.

The sequence was collected from a human donor in good health. The chain couples TRBV5-1 to TRBJ2-5; 7 nucleotides align to TRBD2. The sample consisted of blood. The CDR3: CASSLNQLAQQETQYF. CDR3 DNA: TGCGCCAGCAGCTTGAACCAACTAGCGCAGCAAGAGACCCAGTACTTC.